One sample yielded the 14 T cell receptor beta chains listed below, sequenced in a study of tissue T cells after allogeneic stem cell transplantation. Only in-frame clones appear in the TCRdb table, and some are missing; sequencing was by immunoSEQ multiplex PCR. The data show thousands of clones, about 50% seen once. Time point meaning: mouse harvest day 7 after allogeneic transplant. Mouse grafts combined 10^7 T-cell-depleted bone marrow cells with 10^6 splenic CD5+ T cells. Source material: gut tissue. These receptors were obtained from a female BALB/c mouse given C57BL/6 T cells with graft-versus-host disease after an allogeneic hematopoietic cell transplant.

About this clone: These gene names are mouse names. The CDR3 region is CASRGEYSGNTLYF. The CDR3 DNA, read in part, is TGTGCAAGCAGGGGAGAATATTCTGGAAATACGCTCTAT. V gene TRBV16 combines with J gene TRBJ1-3, with D unresolved. With the read ending 1 residue before the CDR3 end, the germline J gene is used to fill in that end. Germline CDR1 reads SGHSA; CDR2 reads FRNQAP. The CDR3 runs to 14 residues. V was cut by 6 bases and J by 0 bases, with 9 bases left in between.

To note about this clone: Gene labels here are mouse ones. The CDR3 goes on 1 residue after the read ends, and that part is filled in from the germline J gene. The chain uses TRBV12-1 and TRBJ2-4; D is possibly TRBD1 (5 bases). Germline assignment: CDR1 SGHSN and CDR2 HYEKVE. V gave up 4 bases and J gave up 3 bases, with 10 bases separating them. The CDR3 runs to 13 residues. The CDR3 is CASSSQGQNTLYF. The CDR3 DNA, read in part, is TGTGCCAGCTCGTCGCAGGGACAAAACACCTTGTAC.

Notes on this clone: Mouse gene names apply. The CDR3 end lies 1 residue beyond the end of the read and is filled in from the germline J gene. V gene TRBV26 combines with J gene TRBJ1-3; weak D call: TRBD1 (6 bases). V lost 2 bases, J lost 0 bases, and 8 bases lay in between. The germline V gene has CDR1 KGHPV and CDR2 FQNQEV (reference sequence). The CDR3 has 15 amino acids. Here the CDR3 reads CASSLLRGSGNTLYF. The part of the CDR3 DNA that was read is TGTGCCAGCAGTCTGCTCAGGGGTTCTGGAAATACGCTCTAT.

Of note for this clone: Mouse germline and gene names are used. The read finishes 1 residue shy of the CDR3 end, and the germline J gene is used to complete it. The V gene is TRBV13-1, the J gene TRBJ2-4, with D uncertain. This CDR3 spans 14 amino acids. Germline V CDR1 and CDR2: NSHNY, SYGAGN. Trimming removed 1 base at V and 0 bases at J, with 6 bases between. CDR3 region: CASSDSASQNTLYF. CDR3 bases read: TGTGCCAGCAGTGATTCAGCTAGTCAAAACACCTTGTAC.

With regard to this clone: Mouse germline and gene names are used. Distinct nucleotide sequences in the sample also encode this CDR3. CDR3 DNA, as far as it was read: TGTGCCAGCAGTCCGGACAGAAACACAGAAGTCTTC. Translated, it gives CASSPDRNTEVF. The whole CDR3 reads CASSPDRNTEVFF. The chain combines TRBV26 with TRBJ1-1; a possible D gene is TRBD1 (6 bases). The read ends 1 residue early relative to the CDR3; the germline J gene fills the gap. V was shortened by 4 bases and J by 1 base, with 7 bases between the two germline ends. CDR1 and CDR2 from the germline V gene are KGHPV and FQNQEV (reference sequence). The CDR3 extends over 13 amino acids.

This clone was seen only a few times. Here the gene names and germline are mouse. From the germline J gene comes the end of the CDR3, since the read stops 1 residue before it. V usage is TRBV13-3 and J usage is TRBJ1-6; no reliable D call. TRBJ1-6 is an open reading frame, and its role is uncertain. The germline CDR1 and CDR2 sequences are NNHDY and SYVADS. Trimming cost V 2 bases and J 1 base, with 4 bases left between them. This CDR3 is 14 amino acids long. The CDR3 protein is CASSETSYNSPLYF. The part of the CDR3 DNA that was read is TGTGCCAGCAGTGAAACATCCTATAATTCGCCCCTCTAC.

This clone is deemed medium-sized (0.01 to 0.1%). Mouse gene names apply. The read is 1 residue too short to cover the CDR3 end, so that end is filled in from the germline J gene. V is TRBV13-3 and J is TRBJ1-5; 10 nucleotides line up with TRBD1. The CDR3 contains 13 residues. The V gene's germline CDR1 is NNHDY and CDR2 SYVADS. V lost 7 bases to trimming and J lost 5 bases; unmatched junction nucleotides: 3. The part of the CDR3 DNA that was read is TGTGCCAGCCGGGACAGGGGACACCAGGCTCCGCTT. It encodes CASRDRGHQAPL. The CDR3 in its entirety is CASRDRGHQAPLF.

This clone has more than one count but fewer than ten. Gene and germline names: mouse. The read halts 1 residue ahead of the CDR3 end, with the missing end drawn from the germline J gene. The chain combines TRBV19 with TRBJ1-3; 7 nucleotides line up with TRBD1. Per the germline V gene, CDR1 is FNHDT and CDR2 is SITEND (reference sequence). J lost 0 bases, V lost 3 bases, and 6 bases had no gene match. This CDR3 is built from 16 residues. The sequenced part of the CDR3 DNA is TGTGCCAGCAGTAAGGACAGGCCTCCTTCTGGAAATACGCTCTAT. Protein product: CASSKDRPPSGNTLY. The whole CDR3 sequence reads CASSKDRPPSGNTLYF.

Remarks on this clone: Gene names and germline match the mouse. The CDR3 extends 1 residue past the end of the read, so its final part is completed from the germline J gene. This rearrangement joins TRBV3 to TRBJ2-4; 7 bases are a match to TRBD2. With V trimmed by 2 bases and J by 2 bases, 4 bases remained unmatched. CDR1 and CDR2 (germline): SNHLY, FYNGKV (reference sequence). This CDR3 has 15 residues. The sequenced part of the CDR3 DNA is TGTGCCAGCAGCTTATACTGGGGACTTCAAAACACCTTGTAC. As protein: CASSLYWGLQNTLY. The full CDR3 is CASSLYWGLQNTLYF.

For this clone: The gene symbols are mouse symbols. Read coverage stops 1 residue before the CDR3 terminus; the germline J gene supplies the remainder. In the same sample, other DNA sequences code for this CDR3. The gene calls are TRBV3 and TRBJ2-1; D is possibly TRBD1 (5 bases). Trimming removed 2 bases from V and 1 base from J, with 6 bases in between. The CDR3 totals 14 residues. Germline V gene sequence: CDR1 SNHLY, CDR2 FYNGKV (reference sequence). The CDR3 bases that were read are TGTGCCAGCAGCTTACAGGGAAACTATGCTGAGCAGTTC. Protein: CASSLQGNYAEQF. The whole CDR3 reads CASSLQGNYAEQFF.

Turning to this clone: Mouse names are used for the genes. The CDR3 goes on 1 residue after the read ends, and that part is filled in from the germline J gene. Other DNA variants within this sample encode the same CDR3. The chain is built from TRBV26 and TRBJ1-2; D is unclear. The ends were cut back, 3 bases at V and 1 base at J, with 6 bases in the middle. Germline assignment: CDR1 KGHPV and CDR2 FQNQEV (reference sequence). There are 13 residues in the CDR3. The CDR3 loop reads CASSLQINSDYTF. The sequenced part of the CDR3 DNA is TGTGCCAGCAGTCTCCAGATAAACTCCGACTACACC.

Remarks on this clone: Gene names refer to mouse genes. The read halts 1 residue ahead of the CDR3 end, with the missing end drawn from the germline J gene. This chain uses TRBV26 with TRBJ2-1; TRBD1 or TRBD2 may be the D gene (5 bases each). The CDR3 has 16 residues. Trimming cost V 2 bases and J 1 base, with 12 bases left between them. Germline V lookup: CDR1 KGHPV, CDR2 FQNQEV (reference sequence). Partial CDR3 DNA: TGTGCCAGCAGTCTGGAGGGGCGCAGGAACTATGCTGAGCAGTTC. It yields the protein CASSLEGRRNYAEQF. The entire CDR3 sequence reads CASSLEGRRNYAEQFF.

Worth noting for this clone: Any gene name here is a mouse gene name. The sequenced fragment ends 1 residue before the CDR3 boundary, so the rest is inferred from the germline J gene. The chain couples TRBV14 to TRBJ2-7, with 8 bases lining up with TRBD2. Germline values: CDR1 SGHDT, CDR2 FRDEAV. V lost 1 base and J lost 0; bases outside the gene matches: 6. The CDR3 is 16 residues long. CDR3: CASSFLWGVSSYEQYF. The part of the CDR3 DNA that was read is TGTGCCAGCAGTTTCCTCTGGGGGGTTAGCTCCTATGAACAGTAC.

On this clone: A read error may account for a junction end that differs from germline. Gene names denote mouse genes. The sequenced part of the CDR3 DNA is TGTGCCAGCAGTATCACAGCGAATTCTGGAAATATGCTCTAT. It translates to CASSITANSGNMLY. The whole CDR3 reads CASSITANSGNMLYF. The J gene is TRBJ1-3, the V gene TRBV19; no clear D. The read gets to within 1 residue of the CDR3 end, and the germline J gene fills in the rest. From germline, CDR1 is FNHDT and CDR2 SITEND (reference sequence). The CDR3 has 15 amino acids.